Listed below are T cell receptor beta chains from one sample, sequenced in a study of cytomegalovirus exposure and HLA in healthy donors. Some clones are missing from TCRdb's copy, which holds only in-frame ones; the method was immunoSEQ multiplex PCR. The profile shows 100,000 to 150,000 clones, over 65% of them singletons. Sequenced sample: PBMCs. Receptors originate from a man younger than 30 in good health and CMV-seropositive. CDR3s include the opening cysteine and the closing phenylalanine or tryptophan. A D gene is named only where the DNA matches it firmly. Rows give clone size only sometimes, using once, few, many, or a class for an expanded clone.

j_gene | v_gene | d_gene | abundance | CDR3aa | CDR3nt
TRBJ2-6 | TRBV4-2 | - | - | CASSHPRREAISGANVLTF | TGTGCCAGCAGCCACCCCCGCAGGGAAGCTATCTCTGGGGCCAACGTCCTGACTTTC
TRBJ1-4 | TRBV2 | TRBD1 | - | CASSDLGQLATNEKLFF | TGTGCCAGCAGTGATTTGGGACAGCTGGCAACTAATGAAAAACTGTTTTTT
TRBJ2-7 | TRBV6-5 | - | - | CTSSYRGDSYEQYF | TGTACCAGCAGTTACCGGGGTGACTCCTACGAGCAGTACTTC
TRBJ1-2 | TRBV19 | TRBD1 | - | CASSIWPTGGGYGYTF | TGTGCCAGTAGTATTTGGCCGACAGGGGGCGGCTATGGCTACACCTTC
TRBJ2-2 | TRBV30 | - | - | CAWSGITGELFF | TGTGCCTGGAGTGGTATCACCGGGGAGCTGTTTTTT
TRBJ1-1 | TRBV30 | - | - | CAWTVNMNTEAFF | TGTGCCTGGACAGTCAACATGAACACTGAAGCTTTCTTT
TRBJ2-3 | TRBV5-4 | - | once | CASSKLTDTQYF | TGTGCCAGCAGCAAACTCACAGATACGCAGTATTTT
TRBJ1-2 | TRBV12-2 | - | - | CASRFGGTDRGDYGYTF | TGTGCAAGTCGCTTTGGGGGAACGGACAGGGGGGATTATGGCTACACCTTC
TRBJ2-5 | TRBV4-1 | TRBD1 | - | CASSHPTGGETQYF | TGCGCCAGCAGCCACCCGACAGGGGGAGAGACCCAGTACTTC
TRBJ2-1 | TRBV18 | - | - | CASSPPGGANPDNEQFF | TGTGCCAGCTCACCCCCTGGTGGGGCCAACCCAGACAATGAGCAGTTCTTC
TRBJ1-2 | TRBV6-1 | - | - | CASSELMGGSYYGYTF | TGTGCCAGCAGTGAACTGATGGGGGGTTCGTACTATGGCTACACCTTC
TRBJ2-2 | TRBV2 | TRBD2 | - | CASSDVTSGPNTGELFF | TGTGCCAGCAGTGATGTAACTAGCGGTCCGAACACCGGGGAGCTGTTTTTT
TRBJ2-3 | TRBV10-3 | - | - | CAISGRDSAISDTQYF | TGTGCCATCAGTGGGCGGGACAGCGCCATTTCAGATACGCAGTATTTT